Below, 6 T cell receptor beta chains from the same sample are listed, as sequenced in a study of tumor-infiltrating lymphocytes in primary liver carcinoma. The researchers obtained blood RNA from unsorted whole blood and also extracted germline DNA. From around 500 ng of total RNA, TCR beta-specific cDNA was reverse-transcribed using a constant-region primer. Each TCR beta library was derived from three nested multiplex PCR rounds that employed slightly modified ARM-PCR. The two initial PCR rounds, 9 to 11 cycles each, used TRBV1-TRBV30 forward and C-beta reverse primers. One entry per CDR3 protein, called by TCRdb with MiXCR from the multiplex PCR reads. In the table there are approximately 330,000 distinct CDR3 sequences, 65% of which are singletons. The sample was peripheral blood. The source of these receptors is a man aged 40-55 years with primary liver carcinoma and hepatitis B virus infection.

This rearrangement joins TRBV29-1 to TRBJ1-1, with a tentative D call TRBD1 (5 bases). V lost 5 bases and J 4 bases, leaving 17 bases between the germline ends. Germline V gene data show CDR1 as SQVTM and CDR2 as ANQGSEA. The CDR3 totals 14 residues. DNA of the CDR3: TGCAGCGTTACGACAGTGGGGCGCATCACTGAAGCTTTCTTT. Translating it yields CSVTTVGRITEAFF.

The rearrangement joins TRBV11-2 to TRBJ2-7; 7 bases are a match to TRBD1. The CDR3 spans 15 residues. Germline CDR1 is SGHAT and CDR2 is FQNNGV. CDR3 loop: CAGSLGGLFGDEQYV. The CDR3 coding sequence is TGTGCCGGCAGCTTAGGGGGCCTCTTTGGCGACGAGCAGTACGTC.

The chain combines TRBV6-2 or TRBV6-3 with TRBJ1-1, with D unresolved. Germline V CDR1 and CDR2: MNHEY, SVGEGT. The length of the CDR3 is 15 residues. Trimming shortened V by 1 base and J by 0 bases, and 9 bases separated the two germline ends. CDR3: CASSYLRRVNTEAFF. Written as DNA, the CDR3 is TGTGCCAGCAGTTACTTGCGAAGAGTGAACACTGAAGCTTTCTTT.

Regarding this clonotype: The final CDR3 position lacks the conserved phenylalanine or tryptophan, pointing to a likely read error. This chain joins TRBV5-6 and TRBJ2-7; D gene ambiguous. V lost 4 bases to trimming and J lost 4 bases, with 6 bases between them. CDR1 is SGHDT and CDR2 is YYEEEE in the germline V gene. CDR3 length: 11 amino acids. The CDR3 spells CASSNSYEQYL. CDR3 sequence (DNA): TGTGCCAGCAGCAATTCATACGAGCAGTACTTG.

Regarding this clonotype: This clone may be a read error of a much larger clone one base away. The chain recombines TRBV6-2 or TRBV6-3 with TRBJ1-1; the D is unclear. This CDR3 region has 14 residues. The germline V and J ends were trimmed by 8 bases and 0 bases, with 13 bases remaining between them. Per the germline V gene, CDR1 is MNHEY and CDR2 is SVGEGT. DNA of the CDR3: TGTGCCAGCTTTCCCAAGGCCGTGAACACTGAAGCTTTCTTT. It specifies CASFPKAVNTEAFF.

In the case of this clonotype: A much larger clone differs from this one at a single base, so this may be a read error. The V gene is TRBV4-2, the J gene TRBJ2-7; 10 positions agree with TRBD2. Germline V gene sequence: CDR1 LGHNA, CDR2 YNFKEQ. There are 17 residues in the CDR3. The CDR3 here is CTSSQGSGRNLGYEQYF. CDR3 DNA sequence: TGCACCAGCAGCCAAGGTAGCGGGAGGAATCTTGGGTACGAGCAGTACTTC.